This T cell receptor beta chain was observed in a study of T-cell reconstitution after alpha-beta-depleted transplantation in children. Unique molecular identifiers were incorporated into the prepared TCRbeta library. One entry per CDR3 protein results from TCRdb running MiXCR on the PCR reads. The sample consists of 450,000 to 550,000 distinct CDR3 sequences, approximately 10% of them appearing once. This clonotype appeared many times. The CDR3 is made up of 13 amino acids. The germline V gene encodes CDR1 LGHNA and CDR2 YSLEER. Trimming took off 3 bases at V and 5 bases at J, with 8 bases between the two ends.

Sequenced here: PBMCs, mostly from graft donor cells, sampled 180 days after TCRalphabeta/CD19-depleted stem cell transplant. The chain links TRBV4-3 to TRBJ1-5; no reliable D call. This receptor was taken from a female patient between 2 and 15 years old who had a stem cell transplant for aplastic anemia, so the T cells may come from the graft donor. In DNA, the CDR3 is TGCGCCAGCAGCCACACCGGGGATCAGCCCCAGCATTTT. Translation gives CASSHTGDQPQHF.